The clone carrying this TCR beta chain was detected once. The CDR3 has 15 amino acids. The V gene's germline CDR1 is SGDLS and CDR2 YYNGEE. Trimming took 0 bases from V and 7 from J, leaving 14 bases between them. The sample is drawn from a study of blood T cell repertoires in COVID-19. Across the study: Acute and convalescent COVID-19 specimens originated in the United States, Italy and Spain. The cDNA or gDNA used as material had been derived from T cells, B-cell-depleted T cells, or PBMCs.

Source study methods: Amplification of reference gene primers was used by the study to estimate nucleated cell counts. Clones were sequenced by immunoSEQ multiplex PCR, and TCRdb holds only the in-frame ones, with some missing. V and J calls and clone size come straight from that table; D and trimming were deduced from the DNA. The sample comprises roughly 140,000 clones, 88% of which are singletons, and 2.3% rests with the top ten. This sequence originates from a human donor in a cohort sampled during active COVID-19. Material for sequencing was peripheral blood. This rearrangement joins TRBV9 to TRBJ1-5; D is undetermined. CDR3 nucleotides: TGTGCCAGCAGCGTAGGGTCCCTCAGTATGCAGCCCCAGCATTTT. This translates into CASSVGSLSMQPQHF.